The clone carrying this TCR beta chain was observed a handful of times. The sample belongs to a study of human T cells and chemical hapten exposure. The CDR3 is made up of 14 amino acids. Germline V lookup: CDR1 SGHTA, CDR2 FQGNSA. Trimming left V 1 base short and J 5 bases short, with 9 bases between. Each cDNA molecule in the library carried unique molecular identifiers. TCRdb called the RACE reads again in MiXCR, with one record for every CDR3 protein. The sample consists of some 330,000 distinct CDR3 sequences, around 5% of them appearing once. As to time point: pre-sensitization, week 0. Documented treatment: therapeutic diphenylcyclopropenone sensitization with weekly scalp DPC.

The clonotype originates from a woman aged 18 to 35 with alopecia areata. Some clones in this sample may be carry-over from other donors' samples. The genes are TRBV7-2 and TRBJ2-1; D gene ambiguous. The source material was whole blood, sampled in connection with sensitization to the hapten diphenylcyclopropenone (DPC). CDR3: CASSLELSDNEQFF. The CDR3 DNA reads as TGTGCCAGCAGCTTAGAACTATCCGACAATGAGCAGTTCTTC.